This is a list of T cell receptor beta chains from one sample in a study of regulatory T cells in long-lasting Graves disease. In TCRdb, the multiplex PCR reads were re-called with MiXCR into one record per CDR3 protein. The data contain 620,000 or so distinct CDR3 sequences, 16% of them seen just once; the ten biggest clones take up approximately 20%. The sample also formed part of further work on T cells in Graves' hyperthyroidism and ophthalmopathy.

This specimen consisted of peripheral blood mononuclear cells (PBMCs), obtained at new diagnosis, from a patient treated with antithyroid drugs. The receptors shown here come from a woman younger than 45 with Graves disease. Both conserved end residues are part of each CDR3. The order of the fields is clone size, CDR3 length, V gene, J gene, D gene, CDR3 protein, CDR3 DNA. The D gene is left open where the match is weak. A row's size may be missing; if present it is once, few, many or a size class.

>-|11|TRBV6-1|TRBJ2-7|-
CASSAYPEQYF
TGTGCCAGCAGTGCCTATCCCGAGCAGTACTTC
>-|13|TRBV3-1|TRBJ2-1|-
CASSPGVTNEQFF
TGTGCCAGCAGCCCTGGGGTTACTAATGAGCAGTTCTTC
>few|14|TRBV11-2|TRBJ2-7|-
CASSLERGAYEQYF
TGTGCCAGCAGCTTAGAAAGGGGTGCCTACGAGCAGTACTTC
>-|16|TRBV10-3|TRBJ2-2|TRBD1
CAISDVGQGVAGELFF
TGTGCCATCAGTGATGTGGGACAGGGAGTTGCCGGGGAGCTGTTTTTT
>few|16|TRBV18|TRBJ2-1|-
CASSYHPDKGHNEQFF
TGTGCCAGCTCTTACCACCCGGACAAAGGACACAATGAGCAGTTCTTC
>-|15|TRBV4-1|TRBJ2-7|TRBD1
CASSHNTGGNDEQYF
TGCGCCAGCAGCCACAATACAGGGGGTAACGACGAGCAGTACTTC
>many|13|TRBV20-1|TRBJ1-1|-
CSAREPFDTEAFF
TGCAGTGCTAGAGAACCTTTCGACACTGAAGCTTTCTTT
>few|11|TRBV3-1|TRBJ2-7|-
CASSQQGIQYF
TGTGCCAGCAGCCAACAGGGGATACAGTACTTC
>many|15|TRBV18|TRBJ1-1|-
CASSPSKRGNTEAFF
TGTGCCAGCTCACCAAGCAAAAGGGGCAACACTGAAGCTTTCTTT
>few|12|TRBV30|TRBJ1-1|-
CARRKGGTEAFF
TGTGCCCGGAGAAAAGGGGGGACTGAAGCTTTCTTT
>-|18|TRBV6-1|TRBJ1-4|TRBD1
CASRPTRTGQLEGEKLFF
TGTGCCAGCAGACCCACCCGAACGGGACAGCTTGAGGGGGAAAAACTGTTTTTT